This T cell receptor beta chain was sequenced for a study of cytomegalovirus exposure and HLA in healthy donors. The study's findings and limits: Specificity for CMV antigens was confirmed in vitro for a few of the CMV-associated chains.

Concerning this clone itself: The antigen is not known.

The PCR contained 60 Vbeta and 13 Jbeta primers. Assay used: immunoSEQ multiplex PCR; TCRdb lists only in-frame clones, some missing. The sample shows 140,000 to 150,000 clones, approximately 80% of them seen only once. The CDR3 has 14 amino acids. The V end was cut by 7 bases, the J end by 4 bases, with 15 bases between. Germline assignment: CDR1 SGHRS and CDR2 YFSETQ. The clonotype was recovered from a woman in her late teens or twenties in good health and CMV-seropositive. The sequenced sample consisted of PBMCs. The V and J genes are TRBV5-1 and TRBJ1-3, with D possibly being TRBD1 (6 bases). The CDR3 loop reads CASQRAGVGNTIYF. The CDR3 nucleotides are TGCGCCAGCCAGAGGGCAGGGGTCGGAAACACCATATATTTT.